This T cell receptor beta chain was captured in a study of CD8 T cells in ankylosing spondylitis. Whole-study results and caveats: There was a TCR beta motif, made of fewer than 10 highly homologous variants, that appeared characteristic of ankylosing spondylitis blood.

Quantitative 5'-RACE with molecular barcodes produced the TCR beta libraries. TCRdb called the 5' RACE reads again in MiXCR, with one record for every CDR3 protein. The sample holds over 60,000 distinct CDR3 sequences, roughly 5.2% seen once. This clonotype was detected ten times or more. Its matching antigen is unknown. V lost 2 bases and J 7 bases, leaving 8 bases between the germline ends. This CDR3 has 12 residues. Looked up from germline, CDR1 is SGHTA and CDR2 is FQGNSA. Sequencing was carried out using blood, either unsorted or a sorted T cell fraction (not recorded which). The V gene is TRBV7-2, the J gene TRBJ1-2, with D uncertain. This receptor was obtained from a male donor with ankylosing spondylitis or in good health (not recorded which). CDR3 residues: CASSLLRGGYTF. In DNA form, the CDR3 reads TGTGCCAGCAGCTTACTCCGTGGTGGCTACACCTTC. Looking up the rest from reference TRBV7-2 and TRBJ1-2 gives the full variable domain: GAGVSQSPSNKVTEKGKDVELRCDPISGHTALYWYRQSLGQGLEFLIYFQGNSAPDKSGLPSDRFSAERTGGSVSTLTIQRTQQEDSAVYLCASSLLRGGYTFGSGTRLTVV.